These T cell receptor beta chains were read from a single sample in a study of T cells in Graves' hyperthyroidism and ophthalmopathy. In TCRdb, the multiplex PCR reads were re-called with MiXCR into one record per CDR3 protein. The sample lists about 590,000 distinct CDR3 sequences, around 14% occurring once. Sequencing used blood. Receptor source: a woman younger than 45 with Graves' hyperthyroidism. Each CDR3 is given with its conserved first and last residue. A D gene is named only where the DNA matches it firmly. Clone size is not always given. Where it is, it says once, few, many or a class for expanded clones.

clone size,V gene,J gene,D gene,CDR3 DNA,CDR3 protein
many,TRBV20-1,TRBJ2-7,TRBD2,TGCAGTGCTGCCGGGGGGGCCTCCTACGAGCAGTACTTC,CSAAGGASYEQYF
many,TRBV6-1,TRBJ1-2,TRBD1,TGTGCCAGCAGTGACAGGGGGGCGCGTAATGGCTACACCTTC,CASSDRGARNGYTF
many,TRBV5-1,TRBJ2-7,.,TGCGCCAGCAGCTTGGCAGGGGCCGAGTTCTACGAGCAGTACTTC,CASSLAGAEFYEQYF
few,TRBV30,TRBJ2-7,.,TGTGCCTGGAGAACCGGGCCGGAAACCTACGAGCAGTACTTC,CAWRTGPETYEQYF
.,TRBV29-1,TRBJ2-1,TRBD2,TGCAGCGTTGAACGGCCCGGGACTAGCGGGACAAATGAGCAGTTCTTC,CSVERPGTSGTNEQFF
many,TRBV12-3/TRBV12-4,TRBJ1-1,TRBD1,TGTGCCAGCAGTTCTGACAGGGAGGACACTGAAGCTTTCTTT,CASSSDREDTEAFF
.,TRBV27,TRBJ2-3,TRBD2,TGTGCCAGCAGTCTCACTAGCGGGAGGAATACGCAGTATTTT,CASSLTSGRNTQYF
many,TRBV11-2,TRBJ2-7,.,TGTGCCAGCAGCTTCAACAGGGACTCCTACGAGCAGTACTTC,CASSFNRDSYEQYF
many,TRBV28,TRBJ1-2,.,TGTGCCAGCAGTTTACAGGGGTTATATGGCTACACCTTC,CASSLQGLYGYTF
many,TRBV6-1,TRBJ2-7,TRBD2,TGTGCCAGCAGTGAAGAACTAGCGGGAGGCTACGAGCAGTACTTC,CASSEELAGGYEQYF